This paragraph reports one TCR beta chain. Its target is unknown. This sample was taken from a study of cytomegalovirus exposure and HLA in healthy donors. Broader study findings: It emerged from a later analysis that several of the most significant clusters appeared to be linked to common viral pathogens. It has been reported that TCR beta sequences accurately predicted the HLA-A and HLA-B alleles of most subjects.

There are 11 residues in the CDR3. V was shortened by 6 bases and J by 2 bases, with 5 bases between the two germline ends. Germline CDR1 is SGHTA and CDR2 is FQGNSA. PCR involved 60 Vbeta and 13 Jbeta primers. The method was immunoSEQ multiplex PCR; TCRdb's version includes in-frame clones alone and lacks a portion of them. The sample gives 120,000 or so clones, 17% of which show up once; less than 3.5% is in the top ten. This sequence originates from a female donor in good health and CMV-seropositive. The sequenced sample consisted of PBMCs. The rearrangement links TRBV7-2 to TRBJ2-7; D remains ambiguous. The CDR3 sequence is CASSSTYEQYF. The DNA of the CDR3 is TGTGCCAGCAGTTCTACCTACGAGCAGTACTTC.